These 8 T cell receptor beta chains were sequenced from one sample in a study of blood T cells in healthy people across ages. Combining a sample-barcoded 5' primer with a J-beta primer mix, a second PCR ran for about 6 to 11 cycles. TCRdb itself ran the 5' RACE reads through MiXCR, one entry per CDR3 protein. The sample consists of hundreds of thousands of distinct CDR3 sequences, about 34% of them appearing once. Sequencing input: blood. These receptors were collected from a woman older than 75 in good health.

At least ten counts were recorded for this clonotype. This chain links TRBV20-1 with TRBJ2-1; D might be TRBD2 (6 bases). Trimming pared 6 bases from V and 6 bases from J, leaving 21 bases between. Germline CDR1 is DFQATT and CDR2 is SNEGSKA (reference sequence). The CDR3 totals 15 residues. The CDR3: CSAQSVGRGFNEQFF. The CDR3 bases are TGCAGTGCCCAAAGCGTAGGACGGGGGTTCAATGAGCAGTTCTTC.

This rearrangement joins TRBV4-2 to TRBJ2-3, with D perhaps matching TRBD1 or TRBD2 (5 bases each). This CDR3 is built from 18 residues. Trimming left V 1 base short and J 4 bases short, with 21 bases between. CDR1 is LGHNA and CDR2 is YNFKEQ in the germline V gene. The DNA of the CDR3 is TGTGCCAGCAGCCAAGGCAGGGTGAGGGGCGTAAGAGCAGATACGCAGTATTTT. Its translation: CASSQGRVRGVRADTQYF.

This clonotype was seen more than once but under ten times. V is TRBV7-2 and J is TRBJ2-7; the match to TRBD2 covers 11 bases. V shed 4 bases, J shed 0 bases, and the junction held 5 bases outside the gene matches. CDR3 length equals 16 residues. Germline V lookup: CDR1 SGHTA, CDR2 FQGNSA. CDR3 in DNA: TGTGCCAGCAGCTCACGACTAGCGGGGAGCTCCTACGAGCAGTACTTC. This codes for CASSSRLAGSSYEQYF. Drawing the rest from reference TRBV7-2 and TRBJ2-7, the complete variable domain is GAGVSQSPSNKVTEKGKDVELRCDPISGHTALYWYRQSLGQGLEFLIYFQGNSAPDKSGLPSDRFSAERTGGSVSTLTIQRTQQEDSAVYLCASSSRLAGSSYEQYFGPGTRLTVT.

This clonotype appeared a few times. The J gene is TRBJ2-1, the V gene TRBV19; D possibly corresponds to TRBD2 (5 bases). Germline values: CDR1 LNHDA, CDR2 SQIVND (reference sequence). V lost 7 bases, J lost 1 base, and 17 bases lay in between. There are 16 residues in the CDR3. The CDR3 DNA sequence: TGTGCCAGTATGGCGGGTGACCGAAAATCCTACAATGAGCAGTTCTTC. This encodes CASMAGDRKSYNEQFF.

This clonotype was seen only a few times. The gene calls are TRBV7-9 and TRBJ1-2, with D hard to call. Germline V CDR1 and CDR2: SEHNR, FQNEAQ (reference sequence). Trimming removed 11 bases at V and 0 bases at J, with 16 bases between. This CDR3 comprises 14 residues. The CDR3 region is CASSPGQANYGYTF. CDR3 nucleotides: TGTGCCTCTAGCCCCGGCCAAGCTAACTATGGCTACACCTTC. Supplemented by reference TRBV7-9 and TRBJ1-2, the full variable domain reads DTGVSQNPRHKITKRGQNVTFRCDPISEHNRLYWYRQTLGQGPEFLTYFQNEAQLEKSRLLSDRFSAERPKGSFSTLEIQRTEQGDSAMYLCASSPGQANYGYTFGSGTRLTVV.

This clonotype was counted at least ten times. The chain is built from TRBV20-1 and TRBJ2-7, with 9 bases lining up with TRBD1. The J segment lost 0 bases and the V segment lost 6 bases, leaving 6 bases of the junction unmatched. Germline values: CDR1 DFQATT, CDR2 SNEGSKA (reference sequence). The CDR3 loop spans 14 amino acids. CDR3 region: CSALQGADSYEQYF. CDR3 sequence (DNA): TGCAGTGCCTTACAGGGGGCCGACTCCTACGAGCAGTACTTC.

This clonotype appeared many times. V is TRBV28 and J is TRBJ2-1, with 9 nucleotides matching TRBD2. Germline V gene lookup returns CDR1 MDHEN and CDR2 SYDVKM. The ends lost 6 bases at V and 3 bases at J; junction bases unmatched: 3. The CDR3 sequence is 14 residues long. The CDR3: CASRDSGGYNEQFF. CDR3 DNA: TGTGCCAGCAGGGATAGCGGGGGCTACAATGAGCAGTTCTTC.

CDR3 coding DNA: TGTGCCAGCAGCTTAGCGCTAGGGGGCTACAATGAGCAGTTCTTC. Its translation is CASSLALGGYNEQFF. The chain recombines TRBV7-2 with TRBJ2-1, with D perhaps TRBD1 (6 bases). Looked up from germline, CDR1 is SGHTA and CDR2 is FQGNSA. V was clipped by 0 bases and J by 3 bases, with 9 bases between them. The CDR3 is 15 amino acids.